This paragraph covers one TCR beta chain sequence. This CDR3 region has 15 residues. J was trimmed by 4 bases and V by 6 bases; bases with no gene match: 11. Germline V gene data show CDR1 as WNHNN and CDR2 as SYGVQD (reference sequence). In the study's own analysis: Reference gene primers were amplified, and this amplification served to estimate nucleated cell counts. Repertoires were generated with immunoSEQ multiplex PCR, while TCRdb's copy carries only in-frame clones and drops some. V, J and clone size derive from that table, while D and trimming were established from the DNA sequence. The sample records under 300,000 clones, 83% being singletons. The data were taken from a study of blood T cell repertoires in COVID-19. As for the study in general: Sites across the United States, Italy and Spain contributed samples from acute and convalescent COVID-19. Sample material is recorded as cDNA or gDNA derived from T cells, B-cell-depleted T cells, or PBMCs.

The receptor was isolated from a woman aged 45 to 65 who had recovered from COVID-19. V and J are TRBV10-1 and TRBJ2-7; 8 nucleotides line up with TRBD1. Specimen: peripheral blood. As DNA, the CDR3 is TGCGCCAGCAGCCCACCGGGACAGGCCTTTTACGAGCAGTACTTC. Amino acids: CASSPPGQAFYEQYF.